This is a list of T cell receptor beta chains from one sample in a study of cytotoxic CD8 clonotypes in ibrutinib-treated CLL. Assay used: immunoSEQ multiplex PCR; TCRdb lists only in-frame clones, some missing. This table has some 140,000 clones, under 95% appearing once. This material consisted of PBMCs, taken after 12 months of ibrutinib treatment. These receptors were taken from a human donor with chronic lymphocytic leukemia. Both conserved end residues are part of each CDR3. Fields, in order: clone size, D gene, V gene, J gene, CDR3 protein, CDR3 DNA. A D gene is named only where the DNA matches it firmly. Part of the rows lack a size; the others show once, few, many or a class for expanded clones.

>NA|TRBD1|TRBV10-1|TRBJ1-5
CASSDPGYRGRGQPQHF
TGCGCCAGCAGTGACCCGGGCTACAGGGGGCGGGGTCAGCCCCAGCATTTT
>NA|NA|TRBV13|TRBJ1-2
CASSLLRSNYGYTF
TGTGCCAGCAGCCTTCTCAGGAGTAACTATGGCTACACCTTC
>few|TRBD2|TRBV18|TRBJ2-5
CASSPVPSGTQYF
TGTGCCAGCTCACCTGTTCCTAGCGGGACCCAGTACTTC
>NA|NA|TRBV6-5|TRBJ1-1
CASRGTGKSEAFF
TGTGCCAGCAGAGGAACAGGGAAGTCTGAAGCTTTCTTT
>few|NA|TRBV19|TRBJ2-7
CASSIQFSAYEQYF
TGTGCCAGTAGTATTCAGTTTTCTGCCTACGAGCAGTACTTC
>NA|TRBD1|TRBV27|TRBJ2-7
CASSLSVGQDISYEQYF
TGTGCCAGCAGTTTATCCGTAGGACAGGACATCTCCTACGAGCAGTACTTC
>NA|NA|TRBV9|TRBJ1-4
CASSVRGGSNEKLFF
TGTGCCAGCAGCGTACGGGGGGGCTCTAATGAAAAACTGTTTTTT
>NA|TRBD2|TRBV5-1|TRBJ2-1
CASSLEGGPREQFF
TGCGCCAGCAGCTTGGAGGGAGGGCCGCGTGAGCAGTTCTTC
>once|NA|TRBV5-4|TRBJ1-1
CASSSSRFSGAFF
TGTGCCAGCAGCTCCTCCCGGTTTTCTGGAGCTTTCTTT
>few|NA|TRBV7-2|TRBJ2-7
CASSPSYEQYF
TGTGCCAGCAGCCCCTCCTACGAGCAGTACTTC
>NA|NA|TRBV6-6|TRBJ1-4
CASSTYEKLFF
TGTGCCAGCAGTACGTATGAAAAACTGTTTTTT
>NA|NA|TRBV9|TRBJ1-2
CASSARDGLGYGYTF
TGTGCCAGCAGCGCCCGGGACGGGCTCGGGTATGGCTACACCTTC
>once|TRBD1|TRBV18|TRBJ2-7
CASSPLPFDRGNEQYF
TGTGCCAGCTCACCACTGCCGTTTGACAGGGGCAACGAGCAGTACTTC
>NA|NA|TRBV28|TRBJ1-2
CASVLTGLPYGYTF
TGTGCCAGCGTACTCACAGGGTTACCATATGGCTACACCTTC
>NA|TRBD1|TRBV19|TRBJ2-7
CASSPARTGYEQYF
TGTGCCAGTAGTCCAGCGCGGACAGGCTACGAGCAGTACTTC
>NA|TRBD1|TRBV5-1|TRBJ2-7
CASSRQGQGNYEQYF
TGCGCCAGCAGCCGACAGGGACAGGGCAACTACGAGCAGTACTTC
>NA|TRBD2|TRBV28|TRBJ2-1
CASSLPTSGTNEQFF
TGTGCCAGCAGCCTACCGACTAGCGGGACAAATGAGCAGTTCTTC
>NA|NA|TRBV2|TRBJ2-7
CASSDFYEQYF
TGTGCCAGCAGTGATTTCTACGAGCAGTACTTC
>NA|TRBD1|TRBV7-3|TRBJ2-1
CASSARDRGLNEQFF
TGTGCCAGCAGCGCCAGGGACAGGGGGCTCAATGAGCAGTTCTTC
>NA|NA|TRBV7-2|TRBJ2-5
CASSPTRGLGETQYF
TGTGCCAGCAGCCCAACCAGGGGTCTTGGGGAGACCCAGTACTTC
>NA|TRBD1|TRBV7-3|TRBJ2-5
CASSPDRAGETQYF
TGTGCCAGCAGCCCGGACAGGGCAGGGGAGACCCAGTACTTC
>few|NA|TRBV19|TRBJ1-5
CASTSRGPGQPQHF
TGTGCCAGTACCTCGAGGGGCCCCGGCCAGCCCCAGCATTTT